What follows are 25 T cell receptor beta chains derived from one specimen sequenced in a study of siplizumab effects on memory and regulatory T cells. The repertoire was sequenced with immunoSEQ multiplex PCR; TCRdb's copy has only in-frame clones and lacks some. The repertoire includes under 140,000 clones, more than 90% of them detected once, and 1% to 1.5% sits in the top ten. The source material was CD4+ T cells sorted from blood. These receptors all stem from a human donor in good health.

The chain carries TRBV5-4 and TRBJ1-1; no definite D call. With 2 bases removed from V and 4 bases from J, the gap between germline ends came to 12 bases. The CDR3 sequence is 14 residues long. The germline gives CDR1 SGHNT, CDR2 YYREEE (reference sequence). CDR3 DNA: TGTGCCAGCAGCTTAACGGGCTTGGGCACTGAAGCTTTCTTT. Amino acid sequence: CASSLTGLGTEAFF.

The rearrangement uses TRBV4-1 and TRBJ2-3; possibly TRBD1 for D (5 bases). The V and J ends lost 4 bases and 5 bases respectively, with 10 bases between them. The CDR3 has 13 residues. Germline V gene data show CDR1 as MGHRA and CDR2 as YSYEKL. The CDR3 is CASSLQTEDTQYF. In DNA, the CDR3 is TGCGCCAGCAGCCTCCAGACAGAAGATACGCAGTATTTT.

This chain joins TRBV10-3 and TRBJ2-3, with D possibly TRBD1 on 6 matching bases. The CDR3 runs 13 residues. Trimming stripped 11 bases from V and 1 base from J, with 13 bases between. The V gene's germline CDR1 is ENHRY and CDR2 SYGVKD. The chain's CDR3 is CASKGDGTDTQYF. CDR3 sequence (DNA): TGTGCCTCAAAGGGGGACGGCACAGATACGCAGTATTTT.

J is TRBJ2-1 and V is TRBV29-1, with D possibly matching TRBD1 (5 bases). The germline V gene has CDR1 SQVTM and CDR2 ANQGSEA. Trimming shortened V by 5 bases and J by 3 bases, and 11 bases separated the two germline ends. The length of the CDR3 is 13 residues. This CDR3 is CSVRTGVYNEQFF. DNA of the CDR3: TGCAGCGTTCGCACAGGAGTCTACAATGAGCAGTTCTTC.

The chain recombines TRBV9 with TRBJ2-7; TRBD2 aligns across 9 bases. The V gene end was trimmed by 1 base and the J gene end by 0 bases; junction bases not matched to a gene: 14. CDR3 length equals 19 residues. CDR1 is SGDLS, CDR2 YYNGEE, per germline. CDR3 bases: TGTGCCAGCAGCGTAAGTGCCGCTACTAGCGGGCCGACCTCCTACGAGCAGTACTTC. It codes for CASSVSAATSGPTSYEQYF.

The chain has TRBV13 and TRBJ1-2, with 12 bases matching TRBD1. Looked up from germline, CDR1 is PRHDT and CDR2 is FYEKMQ (reference sequence). The V segment lost 5 bases and the J segment 10 bases; nucleotides outside the gene matches: 8. The CDR3 contains 14 residues. Here the CDR3 reads CASSRWGTGGAYTF. The CDR3 nucleotides are TGTGCCAGCAGCCGCTGGGGGACAGGGGGCGCCTACACCTTC.

The chain employs TRBV5-8 and TRBJ2-5; 7 positions agree with TRBD2. The CDR3 has 16 residues. Germline V CDR1 and CDR2: SGHTS, YDEGEE. V lost 4 bases, J lost 0 bases, and 9 bases stayed unmatched. The DNA of the CDR3 is TGTGCCAGCAGCCCCCTGGGGGGGGAATACCAAGAGACCCAGTACTTC. As protein: CASSPLGGEYQETQYF.

The rearrangement joins TRBV18 to TRBJ1-1; TRBD1 is a possible D gene (5 bases). With 3 bases removed from V and 6 bases from J, the gap between germline ends came to 11 bases. CDR1 and CDR2 from the germline V gene are KGHSH and LQKENI. The CDR3 covers 13 residues. This chain's CDR3 is CASSPQGSAEAFF. DNA for the CDR3: TGTGCCAGCTCACCCCAGGGTAGCGCTGAAGCTTTCTTT.

The chain recombines TRBV4-1 with TRBJ2-1; possibly TRBD2 for D (7 bases). Trimming took 3 bases from V and 6 from J, leaving 24 bases between them. The CDR3 runs to 18 residues. Germline lookup yields CDR1 MGHRA and CDR2 YSYEKL. The CDR3 DNA reads as TGCGCCAGCAGCCACGGTCCCGGGACATTGGGGAGGGGCAATGAGCAGTTCTTC. Translated, it gives CASSHGPGTLGRGNEQFF.

This clone was seen a handful of times. The CDR3 nucleotides are TGTGCCAGTACGGACGATAACTATGGCTACACCTTC. It codes for CASTDDNYGYTF. This sequence joins TRBV19 and TRBJ1-2; D remains unclear. CDR3 length: 12 amino acids. CDR1 and CDR2 (germline): LNHDA, SQIVND (reference sequence). The germline V and J ends were trimmed by 7 bases and 1 base, with 7 bases remaining between them. Together with reference TRBV19 and TRBJ1-2, the CDR3 gives the full variable domain: DGGITQSPKYLFRKEGQNVTLSCEQNLNHDAMYWYRQDPGQGLRLIYYSQIVNDFQKGDIAEGYSVSREKKESFPLTVTSAQKNPTAFYLCASTDDNYGYTFGSGTRLTVV.

The chain links TRBV5-6 to TRBJ1-4, with 8 bases lining up with TRBD1. Trimming at V came to 4 bases and at J to 8 bases, leaving 16 bases not matched to a gene. The length of the CDR3 is 17 residues. Looked up from germline, CDR1 is SGHDT and CDR2 is YYEEEE. The CDR3, as DNA: TGTGCCAGCAGCCTAAAAGGACAGGGTTTTTCATCCGAAAAACTGTTTTTT. Amino acid sequence: CASSLKGQGFSSEKLFF.

The rearrangement uses TRBV18 and TRBJ1-3; D might be TRBD1 (6 bases). Looked up from germline, CDR1 is KGHSH and CDR2 is LQKENI. V lost 7 bases and J lost 0, with 7 bases in between. The CDR3 runs to 13 residues. The CDR3 DNA reads as TGTGCCAGCTTCAGGGGCTCTGGAAACACCATATATTTT. The encoded protein is CASFRGSGNTIYF.

This chain joins TRBV30 and TRBJ2-5; D is tentatively TRBD1 or TRBD2 (6 bases each). Germline V gene lookup returns CDR1 GTSNPN and CDR2 SVGIG (reference sequence). The CDR3 contains 16 residues. The V and J ends lost 5 bases and 0 bases respectively, with 19 bases between them. CDR3 sequence (DNA): TGTGCCTGGCATAGAAAGGGGGGACTGTACCAAGAGACCCAGTACTTC. It is translated as CAWHRKGGLYQETQYF.

The chain has TRBV11-2 and TRBJ2-7; TRBD1 might be the D (6 bases). V was pared by 4 bases and J by 4 bases, with 8 bases between. Germline CDR1 and CDR2: SGHAT and FQNNGV. This CDR3 contains 12 residues. The DNA for the CDR3 is TGTGCCAGCAGCTCCCAGGGGTACGAGCAGTACTTC. Translated, it gives CASSSQGYEQYF. Variable domain in full (rest from reference TRBV11-2 and TRBJ2-7): EAGVAQSPRYKIIEKRQSVAFWCNPISGHATLYWYQQILGQGPKLLIQFQNNGVVDDSQLPKDRFSAERLKGVDSTLKIQPAKLEDSAVYLCASSSQGYEQYFGPGTRLTVT.

J is TRBJ2-2 and V is TRBV11-3, with TRBD1 matching over 12 bases. This CDR3 has 20 amino acids. V shed 5 bases, J shed 1 base, and the junction held 14 bases outside the gene matches. Germline V gene data show CDR1 as SGHNT and CDR2 as YENEEA. Here the CDR3 reads CASSPVWGQGASKNTGELFF. In nucleotides, the CDR3 is TGTGCCAGCAGCCCGGTGTGGGGACAGGGGGCAAGTAAGAACACCGGGGAGCTGTTTTTT.

V and J are TRBV11-2 and TRBJ2-7; 15 bases map to TRBD2. Germline-derived CDR1 and CDR2 are SGHAT and FQNNGV. With V trimmed by 6 bases and J by 6 bases, 12 bases remained unmatched. The CDR3 is 17 amino acids. This CDR3 reads CASRSLRTSGRATEQYF. For the CDR3, the DNA is TGTGCCAGCAGGAGCCTCCGGACTAGCGGGAGGGCCACCGAGCAGTACTTC. The entire variable domain, with the rest obtained from reference TRBV11-2 and TRBJ2-7, is as follows: EAGVAQSPRYKIIEKRQSVAFWCNPISGHATLYWYQQILGQGPKLLIQFQNNGVVDDSQLPKDRFSAERLKGVDSTLKIQPAKLEDSAVYLCASRSLRTSGRATEQYFGPGTRLTVT.

The chain employs TRBV7-8 and TRBJ2-3; D might be TRBD1 or TRBD2, each matching 5 bases. Between the trimmed V and J ends, which lost 4 bases and 15 bases, there was a span of 17 bases. The CDR3 spans 12 residues. The germline V gene encodes CDR1 SGHVS and CDR2 FQNEAQ. The CDR3 coding sequence is TGTGCCAGCAGCTGGAGTGGGACCAGTCTCTATTTT. Amino acids: CASSWSGTSLYF. Full variable domain (rest looked up from reference TRBV7-8 and TRBJ2-3): GAGVSQSPRYKVAKRGQDVALRCDPISGHVSLFWYQQALGQGPEFLTYFQNEAQLDKSGLPSDRFFAERPEGSVSTLKIQRTQQEDSAVYLCASSWSGTSLYFGPGTRLTVL.

The chain employs TRBV5-4 and TRBJ1-1; D is ambiguous. Trimming took off 2 bases at V and 1 base at J, with 9 bases between the two ends. Germline-derived CDR1 and CDR2 are SGHNT and YYREEE (reference sequence). The CDR3 covers 14 residues. CDR3 bases: TGTGCCAGCAGCTTAGAAAATGCGAACACTGAAGCTTTCTTT. Translating it yields CASSLENANTEAFF.

The J gene is TRBJ2-3, the V gene TRBV28; TRBD1 matches 8 bases. The trim removed 6 bases at V and 4 bases at J, leaving 9 bases unmatched. This CDR3 region has 15 residues. The germline V gene has CDR1 MDHEN and CDR2 SYDVKM. The CDR3 nucleotides read TGTGCCAGCAGGGAGGGACAGGTTGGGGCAGATACGCAGTATTTT. Translated, it gives CASREGQVGADTQYF.

V is TRBV7-2 and J is TRBJ1-2, with D maybe TRBD1 (5 bases). The CDR3 covers 16 residues. Trimming removed 0 bases from V and 1 base from J, with 12 bases in between. CDR1 is SGHTA and CDR2 is FQGNSA in the germline V gene. The CDR3 DNA follows: TGTGCCAGCAGCTTAGCCCCTTGGGGGTATAACTATGGCTACACCTTC. Its translation is CASSLAPWGYNYGYTF.

The gene calls are TRBV27 and TRBJ1-4; no reliable D call. Trimming left V 0 bases short and J 0 bases short, with 11 bases between. Germline-derived CDR1 and CDR2 are MNHEY and SMNVEV (reference sequence). There are 17 residues in the CDR3. The CDR3 loop is CASSLSVAFATNEKLFF. The CDR3 DNA follows: TGTGCCAGCAGTTTATCGGTGGCCTTTGCAACTAATGAAAAACTGTTTTTT.

The chain recombines TRBV7-9 with TRBJ2-3, with a weak D call TRBD2 (5 bases). This CDR3 comprises 15 residues. CDR1 and CDR2 (germline): SEHNR, FQNEAQ (reference sequence). V gave up 3 bases and J gave up 2 bases, with 12 bases separating them. The CDR3 spells CASSFQRSYTDTQYF. As DNA, the CDR3 is TGTGCCAGCAGCTTCCAGCGGAGTTACACAGATACGCAGTATTTT.

This chain connects TRBV19 to TRBJ1-5; D is unclear. V gave up 1 base and J gave up 7 bases, with 8 bases separating them. The CDR3 consists of 13 residues. The germline V gene encodes CDR1 LNHDA and CDR2 SQIVND (reference sequence). CDR3 in DNA: TGTGCCAGTAGTATAGGGCACTTGCAGCCCCAGCATTTT. Translation: CASSIGHLQPQHF.

This chain uses TRBV6-5 with TRBJ2-7; no clear D gene. Trimming took off 6 bases at V and 2 bases at J, with 8 bases between the two ends. Germline V gene sequence: CDR1 MNHEY, CDR2 SVGAGI. This CDR3 is built from 12 residues. The CDR3 region is CASSPGPYEQYF. For the CDR3, the DNA is TGTGCCAGCAGCCCCGGACCCTACGAGCAGTACTTC.

This chain links TRBV9 with TRBJ2-7; D is ambiguous. Trimming took 4 bases from V and 5 from J, leaving 10 bases between them. There are 12 residues in the CDR3. CDR1 is SGDLS, CDR2 YYNGEE, per germline. CDR3 loop: CASSNPKDEQYF. CDR3 bases: TGTGCCAGCAGCAACCCGAAAGACGAGCAGTACTTC.